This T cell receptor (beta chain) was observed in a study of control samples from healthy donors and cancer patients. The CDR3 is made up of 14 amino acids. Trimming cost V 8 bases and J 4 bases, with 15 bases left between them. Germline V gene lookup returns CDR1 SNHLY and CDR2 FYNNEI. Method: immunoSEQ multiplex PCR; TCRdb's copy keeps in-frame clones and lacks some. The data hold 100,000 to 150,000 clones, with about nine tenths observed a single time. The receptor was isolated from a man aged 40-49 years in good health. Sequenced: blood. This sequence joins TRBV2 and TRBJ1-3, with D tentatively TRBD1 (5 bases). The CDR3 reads CASHPGGEGNTIYF. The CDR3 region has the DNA TGTGCCAGCCACCCCGGAGGGGAGGGAAACACCATATATTTT. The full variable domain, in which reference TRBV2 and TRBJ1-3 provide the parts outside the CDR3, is EPEVTQTPSHQVTQMGQEVILRCVPISNHLYFYWYRQILGQKVEFLVSFYNNEISEKSEIFDDQFSVERPDGSNFTLKIRSTKLEDSAMYFCASHPGGEGNTIYFGEGSWLTVV.